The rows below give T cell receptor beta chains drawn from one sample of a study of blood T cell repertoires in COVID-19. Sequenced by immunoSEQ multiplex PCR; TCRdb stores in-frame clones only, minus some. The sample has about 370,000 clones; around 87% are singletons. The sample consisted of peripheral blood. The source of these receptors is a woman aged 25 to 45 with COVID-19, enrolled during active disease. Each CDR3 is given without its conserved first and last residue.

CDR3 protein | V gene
ASSLNPGKPQH | TRBV7-3
ASSRDRGETQY | TRBV5-1
AWSESSGAYNEQF | TRBV30
ASSPHHGERLGETQY | TRBV9
ASSLVQGLTQY | TRBV5-6
ASTTLSSGGGTQY | TRBV28
AWSVRTGDGYT | TRBV30
ASSESRGNEQY | TRBV10-1
ASSEGAPSYEQY | TRBV5-8
ASRWEDTEAF | TRBV7-2
ASSLRFRGANYGYT | TRBV5-5
ASSSGQGATFNQPQH | TRBV28
ASSLVTRNSPLH | TRBV5-6
ASTAGSSYNEQF | TRBV13
ASSVDSGGSDTQY | TRBV9
ASSFPRRGNYGYT | TRBV28
ASSEWGLAKNIQY | TRBV6-1
AWSSREGWAGELF | TRBV30
ASSWGTGGYEQY | TRBV5-4
ASNQGLAFTDTQY | TRBV3-1/TRBV3-2
ASHSPSADTQY | TRBV5-6
AWSWTGRGYTEAF | TRBV30
ASSPRRQGGLHTGELF | TRBV27
ASSPSTGRNSPLH | TRBV5-1
ATSSGTGDNEQF | TRBV24-1
SVGGGRDTEAF | TRBV29-1